These 4 T cell receptor beta chains were sequenced from one sample in a study of T cells in Graves' hyperthyroidism and ophthalmopathy (dated 2019 in TCRdb). Library method: multiplex PCR. Sequenced using an Illumina HiSeq 2000. TCR beta CDR3 regions were amplified from RNA transcripts. For the first round of RT-PCR on the TCR CDR3, the HTBI primer set was used together with the Qiagen OneStep RT-PCR kit. TCRdb trimmed the raw reads at Q25, called clones with MiXCR and kept productive beta chains. A single entry per CDR3 protein holds the most common genes and DNA from its merged rows. The sample contains approximately 560,000 distinct CDR3 sequences, more than 45% of them found a single time. The ten largest clones represent roughly 8.2% of the sample. Sequenced sample: peripheral blood or thyroid tissue (not recorded which). The receptors derive from a woman aged 18-30 years with Graves' hyperthyroidism. Donor details come from another sample of the same person, matched by shared clones.

On this clonotype: The junction differs from germline at one of its ends, possibly a read error. The chain uses TRBV10-3 and TRBJ2-2; 9 bases match TRBD2. CDR3 length equals 16 residues. Germline V lookup: CDR1 ENHRY, CDR2 SYGVKD. The CDR3 sequence is CASSPSGRLNTGELFF. CDR3 sequence (DNA): TGTGCCAGCAGTCCCAGCGGGAGGCTAAACACCGGGGAGCTGTTTTTT.

The chain couples TRBV7-2 to TRBJ2-2; D remains ambiguous. Germline V CDR1 and CDR2: SGHTA, FQGNSA. The CDR3 consists of 13 residues. Trimming took 5 bases from V and 4 from J, leaving 8 bases between them. The CDR3 bases are TGTGCCAGCAGCCCTCAACTCACCGGGGAGCTGTTTTTT. Translating it yields CASSPQLTGELFF.

This clonotype was observed a handful of times. The chain joins TRBV6-5 to TRBJ2-5, with TRBD2 matching over 9 bases. The V and J ends lost 6 bases and 3 bases, in that order; junction bases with no gene match: 2. The CDR3 is 13 amino acids. Germline loops: CDR1 MNHEY, CDR2 SVGAGI. CDR3 nucleotide sequence: TGTGCCAGCAGGTCTAGCGGGGAAGAGACCCAGTACTTC. Its translation: CASRSSGEETQYF.

The gene calls are TRBV19 and TRBJ2-5; 7 positions match TRBD2. J was trimmed by 0 bases and V by 6 bases; bases with no gene match: 13. CDR1 LNHDA and CDR2 SQIVND come from the germline V gene (reference sequence). The CDR3 extends over 17 amino acids. The DNA of the CDR3 is TGTGCCAGTAGACCCCGGGAGGAGGTGTCCTACCAAGAGACCCAGTACTTC. Translated, it gives CASRPREEVSYQETQYF. The variable domain in full, completed from reference TRBV19 and TRBJ2-5, reads DGGITQSPKYLFRKEGQNVTLSCEQNLNHDAMYWYRQDPGQGLRLIYYSQIVNDFQKGDIAEGYSVSREKKESFPLTVTSAQKNPTAFYLCASRPREEVSYQETQYFGPGTRLLVL.